Listed here are 10 T cell receptor beta chains from one sample, sequenced in a study of T-cell memory formation after mild COVID-19. TCRdb called the 5' RACE reads again in MiXCR, with one record for every CDR3 protein. The sample holds some 150,000 distinct CDR3 sequences, 6% to 7% seen once. Sequencing was carried out using PBMCs or a T cell subset sorted from them (not recorded which). These receptors all stem from an adult woman who had mild COVID-19 (a few samples of this study predate the infection). Cell type and time point are not known.

This clonotype was seen ten or more times. The J gene is TRBJ2-1, the V gene TRBV15; tentatively, D is TRBD1 (6 bases). CDR3 length equals 14 residues. Germline V CDR1 and CDR2: LNHNV, YYDKDF (reference sequence). Trimming pared 5 bases from V and 13 bases from J, leaving 21 bases between. This chain's CDR3 is CATSLAAQGNVQFF. The DNA of the CDR3 is TGTGCCACCAGCTTAGCAGCACAGGGAAATGTCCAGTTCTTC.

This rearrangement joins TRBV5-5 to TRBJ2-7; D call uncertain. The length of the CDR3 is 13 residues. With 3 bases removed from V and 1 base from J, the gap between germline ends came to 8 bases. From germline, CDR1 is SGHKS and CDR2 YYEKEE (reference sequence). For the CDR3, the DNA is TGTGCCAGCAGCTACCGCGAGTCCTACGAGCAGTACTTC. It translates to CASSYRESYEQYF.

This clonotype was seen more than once but under ten times. V gene TRBV5-6 combines with J gene TRBJ2-5, with TRBD2 matching over 9 bases. The germline V gene encodes CDR1 SGHDT and CDR2 YYEEEE. The CDR3 extends over 16 amino acids. V trimming: 5 bases; J trimming: 6 bases; junction bases outside the gene matches: 14. The CDR3 spells CASSPPGLAFPKTQYF. For the CDR3, the DNA is TGTGCCAGCAGTCCGCCGGGACTAGCTTTTCCGAAGACCCAGTACTTC.

This clonotype has only a few counts. CDR3 in DNA: TGTGCCAGCAGCGCCCTAGCGGGGGGCTTCTACAATGAGCAGTTCTTC. Translation: CASSALAGGFYNEQFF. The chain employs TRBV9 and TRBJ2-1; TRBD2 agrees at 11 bases. The CDR3 contains 16 residues. V shed 3 bases and J 3 bases; nucleotides not matched to a gene: 5. Germline loops: CDR1 SGDLS, CDR2 YYNGEE.

This clonotype was counted many times. The genes are TRBV29-1 and TRBJ2-7; TRBD2 is a possible D gene (5 bases). Between the trimmed V and J ends, which lost 5 bases and 3 bases, there was a span of 11 bases. Germline V CDR1 and CDR2: SQVTM, ANQGSEA. The CDR3 contains 12 residues. The CDR3 sequence is CSVRDFDYEQYF. Written as DNA, the CDR3 is TGCAGCGTTCGGGATTTCGACTACGAGCAGTACTTC.

This clonotype was seen many times. The chain couples TRBV12-3 or TRBV12-4 to TRBJ2-7; the match to TRBD1 covers 8 bases. The ends lost 2 bases at V and 3 bases at J; junction bases unmatched: 3. The CDR3 is 14 residues long. The CDR3 DNA sequence: TGTGCCAGCAGTTTACGTACAGGGGGCTACGAGCAGTACTTC. Translating it yields CASSLRTGGYEQYF.

The table lists this clonotype with many counts. The chain combines TRBV6-5 with TRBJ2-3, with TRBD2 matching 11 bases. The V and J ends lost 4 bases and 4 bases, in that order; junction bases with no gene match: 7. Germline CDR1 MNHEY, CDR2 SVGAGI. The CDR3 extends over 16 amino acids. The CDR3 region is CASSLIAGGPPDTQYF. CDR3 nucleotides: TGTGCCAGCAGTTTGATAGCGGGAGGGCCTCCAGATACGCAGTATTTT.

The table lists this clonotype with many counts. The chain combines TRBV4-2 with TRBJ2-4; 16 nucleotides align to TRBD2. This CDR3 is 20 amino acids long. J lost 0 bases, V lost 1 base, and 6 bases had no gene match. CDR1 LGHNA and CDR2 YNFKEQ come from the germline V gene. The CDR3 DNA is TGTGCCAGCAGCCAAGGCCCCGGGACTAGCGGGGGGGAAGCCAAAAACATTCAGTACTTC. Its translation: CASSQGPGTSGGEAKNIQYF.

V usage is TRBV24-1 and J usage is TRBJ2-1, with D perhaps TRBD1 or TRBD2 (5 bases each). Germline CDR1 and CDR2: KGHDR and SFDVKD. The CDR3 runs to 16 residues. The V end was cut by 3 bases, the J end by 0 bases, with 11 bases between. This CDR3 is CATSDPRDGSYNEQFF. CDR3 nucleotides: TGTGCCACCAGTGATCCCCGGGACGGCTCCTACAATGAGCAGTTCTTC.

This clonotype was seen a handful of times. The genes are TRBV28 and TRBJ2-7; 8 nucleotides match TRBD1. This CDR3 has 14 residues. V was clipped by 6 bases and J by 4 bases; unmatched bases: 8. Germline CDR1 and CDR2: MDHEN and SYDVKM. CDR3 bases: TGTGCCAGCAGCATCCGACAGGGGAAGTACGAGCAGTACTTC. This translates into CASSIRQGKYEQYF.